This TCR beta chain originates from a study of vaccination effects on CD4 cells after COVID-19. Assay: immunoSEQ multiplex PCR; the TCRdb copy retains only in-frame clones and omits some. The sample has about 73,000 clones, around 79% seen once. The ViraFEST assay expanded antigen-specific CD4+ T cells with viral peptide pools before sequencing. The culture ran for 10 days, and then CD4+ T cells were isolated. No vaccinee had earlier SARS-CoV-2 infection, and nucleocapsid antibodies were negative. Note on this clone: Its antigen remains unidentified.

The starting material was CD4+ T cells from PBMCs cultured with HCoV-NL63 spike peptides, obtained before COVID-19 vaccination. The sequence came from a human donor who received a COVID-19 vaccine.

CDR3 residues: CASSPTSGFETQYF. As DNA, the CDR3 is TGTGCCAGCAGCCCGACTAGCGGGTTTGAGACCCAGTACTTC. The chain links TRBV6-5 to TRBJ2-5; TRBD2 agrees at 10 bases. Unmatched junction bases numbered 6, after V lost 6 bases and J lost 5 bases. This CDR3 is built from 14 residues. Germline CDR1 reads MNHEY; CDR2 reads SVGAGI.